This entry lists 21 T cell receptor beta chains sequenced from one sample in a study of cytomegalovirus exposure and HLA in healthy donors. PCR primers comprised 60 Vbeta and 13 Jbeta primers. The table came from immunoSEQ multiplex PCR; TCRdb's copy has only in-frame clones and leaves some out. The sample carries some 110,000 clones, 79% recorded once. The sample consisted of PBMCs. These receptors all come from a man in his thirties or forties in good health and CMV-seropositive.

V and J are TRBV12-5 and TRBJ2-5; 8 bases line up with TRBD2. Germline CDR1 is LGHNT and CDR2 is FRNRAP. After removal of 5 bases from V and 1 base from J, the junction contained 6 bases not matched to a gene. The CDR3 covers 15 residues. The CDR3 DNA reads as TGTGCTAGTGGTCTTAGAAGCGGGGGCCAAGAGACCCAGTACTTC. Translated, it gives CASGLRSGGQETQYF. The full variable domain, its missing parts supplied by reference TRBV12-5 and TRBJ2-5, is DARVTQTPRHKVTEMGQEVTMRCQPILGHNTVFWYRQTMMQGLELLAYFRNRAPLDDSGMPKDRFSAEMPDATLATLKIQPSEPRDSAVYFCASGLRSGGQETQYFGPGTRLLVL.

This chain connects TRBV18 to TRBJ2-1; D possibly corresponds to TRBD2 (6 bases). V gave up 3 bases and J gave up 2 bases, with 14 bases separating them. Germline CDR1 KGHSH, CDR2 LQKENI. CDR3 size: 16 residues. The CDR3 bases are TGTGCCAGCTCACCGGAGGGAGTAGGGGCCTACAATGAGCAGTTCTTC. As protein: CASSPEGVGAYNEQFF.

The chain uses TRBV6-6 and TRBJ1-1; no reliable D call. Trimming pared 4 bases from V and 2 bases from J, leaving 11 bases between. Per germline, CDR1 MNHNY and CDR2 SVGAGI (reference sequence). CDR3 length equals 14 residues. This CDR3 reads CASSSGFINTEAFF. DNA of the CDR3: TGTGCCAGCAGTTCTGGCTTCATAAACACTGAAGCTTTCTTT.

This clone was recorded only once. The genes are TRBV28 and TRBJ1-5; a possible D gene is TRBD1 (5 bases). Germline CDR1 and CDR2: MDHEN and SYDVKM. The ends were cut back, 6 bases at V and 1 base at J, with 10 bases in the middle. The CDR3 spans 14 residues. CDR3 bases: TGTGCCAGCAGATATGACAGCAGCAATCAGCCCCAGCATTTT. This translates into CASRYDSSNQPQHF.

The CDR3 protein is CASSQVGGRDSGNTIYF. For the CDR3, the DNA is TGTGCCAGCAGCCAAGTTGGAGGGAGAGACTCTGGAAACACCATATATTTT. The genes are TRBV4-2 and TRBJ1-3; unclear D gene. V was trimmed by 1 base and J by 0 bases, leaving 13 bases between them. Germline CDR1 is LGHNA and CDR2 is YNFKEQ. The CDR3 is made up of 17 amino acids.

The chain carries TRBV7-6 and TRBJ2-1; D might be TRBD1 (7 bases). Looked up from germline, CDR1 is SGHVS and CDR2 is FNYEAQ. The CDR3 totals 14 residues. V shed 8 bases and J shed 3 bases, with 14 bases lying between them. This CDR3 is CASGRQGGYNEQFF. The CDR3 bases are TGTGCCAGCGGCAGACAGGGAGGCTACAATGAGCAGTTCTTC.

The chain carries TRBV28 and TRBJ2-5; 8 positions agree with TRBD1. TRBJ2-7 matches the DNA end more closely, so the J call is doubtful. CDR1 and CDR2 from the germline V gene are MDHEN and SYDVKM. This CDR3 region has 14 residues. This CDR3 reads CASSQRTGSYEQYF. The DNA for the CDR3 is TGTGCCAGCAGCCAGAGGACAGGGTCCTACGAGCAGTACTTC.

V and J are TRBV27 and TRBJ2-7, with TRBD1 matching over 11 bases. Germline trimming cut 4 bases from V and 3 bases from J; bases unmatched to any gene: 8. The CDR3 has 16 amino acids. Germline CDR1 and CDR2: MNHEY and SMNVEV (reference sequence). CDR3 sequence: CASSSLWTGGFYEQYF. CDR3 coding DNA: TGTGCCAGCAGTTCCCTTTGGACAGGGGGCTTCTACGAGCAGTACTTC.

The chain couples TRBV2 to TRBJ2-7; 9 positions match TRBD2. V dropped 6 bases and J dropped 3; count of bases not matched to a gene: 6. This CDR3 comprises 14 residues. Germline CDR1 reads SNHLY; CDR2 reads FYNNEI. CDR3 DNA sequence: TGTGCCAGCAGCTTGGGACTAGCCCGCTACGAGCAGTACTTC. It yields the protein CASSLGLARYEQYF.

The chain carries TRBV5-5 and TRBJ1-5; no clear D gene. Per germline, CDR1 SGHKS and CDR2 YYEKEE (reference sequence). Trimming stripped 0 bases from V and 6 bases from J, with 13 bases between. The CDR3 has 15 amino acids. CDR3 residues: CASSLVAGGGQPQHF. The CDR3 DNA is TGTGCCAGCAGCTTGGTGGCGGGAGGAGGTCAGCCCCAGCATTTT.

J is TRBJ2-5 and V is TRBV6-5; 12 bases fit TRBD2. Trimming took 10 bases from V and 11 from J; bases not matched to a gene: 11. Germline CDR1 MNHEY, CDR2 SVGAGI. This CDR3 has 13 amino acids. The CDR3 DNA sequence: TGTGCCATCGAACTAGCGGGAGGCCCCTCTCAGTACTTC. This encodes CAIELAGGPSQYF.

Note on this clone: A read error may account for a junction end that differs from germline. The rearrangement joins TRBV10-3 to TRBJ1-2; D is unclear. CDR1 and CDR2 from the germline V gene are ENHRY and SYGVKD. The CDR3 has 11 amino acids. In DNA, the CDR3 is TGTGCCATCAGTGAGTCGGCCGCTTTCTCCTTC. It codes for CAISESAAFSF.

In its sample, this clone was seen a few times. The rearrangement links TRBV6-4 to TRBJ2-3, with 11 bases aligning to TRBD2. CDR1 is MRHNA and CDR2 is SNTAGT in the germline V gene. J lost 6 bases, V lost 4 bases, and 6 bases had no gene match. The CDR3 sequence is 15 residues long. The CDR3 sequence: CASSGLAGGPDTQYF. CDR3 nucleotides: TGTGCCAGCAGTGGGCTAGCGGGGGGTCCTGATACGCAGTATTTT.

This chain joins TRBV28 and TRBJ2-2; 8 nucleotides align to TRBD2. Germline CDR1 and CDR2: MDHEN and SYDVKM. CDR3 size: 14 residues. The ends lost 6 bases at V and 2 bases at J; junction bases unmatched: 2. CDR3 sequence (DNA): TGTGCCAGCAGCCTAGCGGGTAACACCGGGGAGCTGTTTTTT. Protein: CASSLAGNTGELFF.

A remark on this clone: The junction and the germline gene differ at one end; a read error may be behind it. Written as DNA, the CDR3 is TGTGCCTGGAGCCCGACCCAGGGGAGAGTGGCCTTC. This sequence encodes CAWSPTQGRVAF. V usage is TRBV30 and J usage is TRBJ1-2, with TRBD1 as a possible D gene (6 bases). The length of the CDR3 is 12 residues. Per the germline V gene, CDR1 is GTSNPN and CDR2 is SVGIG (reference sequence).

The CDR3 loop reads CASPPSSGRFHEQYF. DNA for the CDR3: TGTGCCAGCCCGCCATCTAGCGGGAGGTTCCACGAGCAGTACTTC. The chain has TRBV27 and TRBJ2-7; 11 bases are shared with TRBD2. Germline values: CDR1 MNHEY, CDR2 SMNVEV (reference sequence). The CDR3 runs to 15 residues. Trimming removed 8 bases from V and 5 bases from J; junction bases left unmatched: 11.

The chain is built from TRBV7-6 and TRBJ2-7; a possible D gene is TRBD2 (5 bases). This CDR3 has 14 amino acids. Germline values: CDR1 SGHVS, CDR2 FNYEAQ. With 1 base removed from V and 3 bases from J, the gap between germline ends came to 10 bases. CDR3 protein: CASSLDGVGYEQYF. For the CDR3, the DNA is TGTGCCAGCAGCTTAGACGGGGTCGGCTACGAGCAGTACTTC. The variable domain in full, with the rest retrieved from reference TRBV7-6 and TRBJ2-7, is GAGVSQSPRYKVTKRGQDVALRCDPISGHVSLYWYRQALGQGPEFLTYFNYEAQQDKSGLPNDRFSAERPEGSISTLTIQRTEQRDSAMYRCASSLDGVGYEQYFGPGTRLTVT.

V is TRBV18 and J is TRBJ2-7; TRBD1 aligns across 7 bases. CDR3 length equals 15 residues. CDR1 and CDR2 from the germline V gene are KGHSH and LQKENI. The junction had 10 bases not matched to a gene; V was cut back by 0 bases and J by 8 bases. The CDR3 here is CASSPPAQGPSQQYF. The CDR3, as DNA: TGTGCCAGCTCACCACCGGCACAGGGGCCCTCCCAGCAGTACTTC.

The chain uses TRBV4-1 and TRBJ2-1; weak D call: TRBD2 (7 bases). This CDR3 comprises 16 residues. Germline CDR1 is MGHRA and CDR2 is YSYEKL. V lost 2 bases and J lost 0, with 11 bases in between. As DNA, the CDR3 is TGCGCCAGCAGCCAAAGGGGGGGGAGCTCCTACAATGAGCAGTTCTTC. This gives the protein CASSQRGGSSYNEQFF.

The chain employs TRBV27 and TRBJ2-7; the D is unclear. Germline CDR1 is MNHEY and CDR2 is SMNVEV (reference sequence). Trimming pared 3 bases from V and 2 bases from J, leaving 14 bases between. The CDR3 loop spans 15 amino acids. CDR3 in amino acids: CASSFYPPMTYEQYF. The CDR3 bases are TGTGCCAGCAGTTTTTACCCGCCTATGACCTACGAGCAGTACTTC.

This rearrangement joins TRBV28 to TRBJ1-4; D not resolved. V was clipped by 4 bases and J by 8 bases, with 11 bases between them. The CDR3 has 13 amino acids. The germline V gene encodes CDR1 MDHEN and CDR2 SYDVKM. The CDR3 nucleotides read TGTGCCAGCAGTTCATCCGGGGAAGAAAAACTGTTTTTT. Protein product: CASSSSGEEKLFF.